This entry features one TCR beta chain sequence. This clonotype was detected only a few times. Its binding antigen is unknown. No base quality values were provided; no much bigger clone lies one nucleotide off. The library was produced with PCR. Sequencing took place on an Illumina HiSeq 2500. Molecular barcoding was employed in the preparation of TCR libraries, with unique molecular identifiers being used to normalize TCRbeta repertoire quantification. TCRdb reanalyzed the raw reads on its own, using fastp at Q25 for trimming and MiXCR for clone calling, and kept in-frame beta chains. Rows merge per CDR3 protein into single entries with the most common DNA and genes. The table for this sample lists about 400,000 distinct CDR3 sequences; about 20% of them were counted only once. Around 4% of the sample is taken by the ten largest. The sample originates from a study of T-cell reconstitution after alpha-beta-depleted transplantation in children (dated by TCRdb to about 2016). Regarding the study in general: Using TCR repertoire profiling, the study followed T-cell immune reconstitution in a quantitative way in children after TCRalphabeta/CD19-depleted allogeneic hematopoietic cell transplantation.

V loses 1 base, J loses 3 bases, and the germline ends lie 13 bases apart. The germline V gene gives CDR1 as MGHRA and CDR2 as YSYEKL. The CDR3, cysteine through phenylalanine, is 15 amino acids long. Of the read, only the CDR3 DNA is kept; its 45 bases are in frame from base 1. This TCR was recovered from a human donor who donated a stem cell graft to a child with acute myeloid leukemia. The V and J segments used are TRBV4-1 and TRBJ2-7, with a tentative D gene TRBD1 over 6 matching bases. The source was PBMCs from the stem cell graft donor, collected from the stem cell graft. The DNA reads as follows: TGCGCCAGCAGCCAAGTTTCAGGGGAAAGCTACGAGCAGTACTTC. Its product reads: CASSQVSGESYEQYF.